This T cell receptor (beta chain) was recorded in a study of blood T cells in healthy people across ages. Russia was home to the donors, healthy Caucasian individuals aged roughly 6 to 100. Donors gave around 9.8 milliliters of peripheral blood apiece. Regarding the study as a whole: Age advanced and TCR beta diversity per million T cells fell, roughly linearly.

Regarding this clonotype: Its specificity is unknown.

The use of a sample-barcoded 5' primer and a J-beta primer mix characterized a second PCR of 7 to 11 cycles. TCRdb passed the 5' RACE reads through MiXCR, listing each CDR3 protein once. The sample consists of some 1,800,000 distinct CDR3 sequences, around 40% of them appearing once. The ends were cut back, 5 bases at V and 4 bases at J, with 8 bases in the middle. The CDR3 spans 13 residues. CDR1 SGHAT and CDR2 FQNNGV come from the germline V gene. This TCR derives from a human donor in good health. Sequenced sample: blood. This chain connects TRBV11-2 to TRBJ2-2; D call uncertain. CDR3 nucleotide sequence: TGTGCCAGCAGCCCATCGCCCACCGGGGAGCTGTTTTTT. Encoded protein: CASSPSPTGELFF.